The 6 T cell receptor beta chains given below trace back to one sample, sequenced in a study of blood T cells in healthy people across ages (dated by TCRdb to between 2014 and 2016). To prepare the library, 5' RACE was applied. Sequencing was performed on an Illumina HiSeq 2500. A second roughly 6 to 11 cycle PCR used a sample-barcoded 5' primer and a J-beta primer mix. TCRdb reran the public reads through fastp at Q25 and MiXCR, keeping productive beta chains. Entries are consolidated by CDR3 protein sequence, retaining the most common genes and DNA. The sample yields 650,000 to 1,000,000 distinct CDR3 sequences; more than 35% were counted once. The ten largest account for over 15% of the sample. The sequenced sample was blood. The receptors here all came from an elderly man in good health.

This chain joins TRBV30 and TRBJ2-5, with TRBD1 matching 10 bases. Per the germline V gene, CDR1 is GTSNPN and CDR2 is SVGIG (reference sequence). This CDR3 comprises 14 residues. V lost 0 bases to trimming and J lost 11 bases; unmatched junction nucleotides: 9. The CDR3 reads CAWSVGTGEDKQYF. As DNA, the CDR3 is TGTGCCTGGAGTGTGGGGACAGGGGAAGACAAGCAGTACTTC.

The V and J genes are TRBV30 and TRBJ2-7, with D tentatively TRBD1 (5 bases). The CDR3 contains 14 residues. Germline V gives CDR1 GTSNPN, CDR2 SVGIG (reference sequence). The V end lost 0 bases, the J end lost 4 bases, and 13 bases lay between the germline ends. The CDR3 region is CAWSVPTSGYEQYF. The CDR3 coding sequence is TGTGCCTGGAGTGTACCCACTTCAGGGTACGAGCAGTACTTC.

This clonotype came up once. This sequence joins TRBV5-1 and TRBJ2-1; D perhaps matches TRBD2 (6 bases). The CDR3 extends over 15 amino acids. In germline, CDR1 is SGHRS, CDR2 YFSETQ. Trimming removed 0 bases at V and 8 bases at J, with 15 bases between. DNA for the CDR3: TGCGCCAGCAGCTTGGTAGGAGGGGTAAGGGATGAGCAGTTCTTC. Amino acids: CASSLVGGVRDEQFF.

V and J are TRBV7-9 and TRBJ2-5; perhaps TRBD2 as D (6 bases). In germline, CDR1 is SEHNR, CDR2 FQNEAQ (reference sequence). V shed 5 bases and J shed 11 bases, with 24 bases lying between them. The CDR3 loop spans 15 amino acids. In DNA, the CDR3 is TGTGCCAGCAGCCCCTTGCGGGATTTCCCAGTGAAGCAGTACTTC. As protein: CASSPLRDFPVKQYF.

The chain uses TRBV20-1 and TRBJ2-7, with D possibly matching TRBD2 (6 bases). Trimming removed 6 bases at V and 0 bases at J, with 15 bases between. CDR1 is DFQATT and CDR2 is SNEGSKA in the germline V gene (reference sequence). The CDR3 contains 14 residues. The DNA of the CDR3 is TGCAGTGCGGAGGGACGAGCGGACTCCTACGAGCAGTACTTC. The encoded protein is CSAEGRADSYEQYF.

This clonotype has just a few counts. The chain recombines TRBV6-1 with TRBJ2-3; D is unclear. This CDR3 contains 13 residues. V was trimmed by 6 bases and J by 0 bases, leaving 7 bases between them. Germline loops: CDR1 MNHNS, CDR2 SASEGT. The CDR3 loop reads CASRAASTDTQYF. The CDR3 bases are TGTGCCAGCAGGGCAGCTAGCACAGATACGCAGTATTTT.